A selection of T cell receptor beta chains follows, all from one sample in a study of T cell repertoires in aging, cancer and after chemotherapy. Each CDR3 protein is one row after TCRdb ran MiXCR on the multiplex PCR reads. The profile shows about 10,000 distinct CDR3 sequences, about 25% of them singletons. The sequenced material came from blood. The source is a human donor in good health. Each CDR3 is given with its conserved first and last residue. D genes are given only for firm matches. Expanded clones are given a class, and other clones once, few, many or no size at all.

d_call: TRBD2
clone_size: few
j_call: TRBJ2-7
v_call: TRBV20-1
cdr3_nt: TGCAGCCCCCGACTAGCGGATTACGAGCAGTACTTC
cdr3_aa: CSPRLADYEQYF

d_call: TRBD2
clone_size: medium-sized
j_call: TRBJ2-3
v_call: TRBV7-3
cdr3_nt: TGTGCCAGCAGCGCGAGCGGGAACCGCCAAGATACGCAGTATTTT
cdr3_aa: CASSASGNRQDTQYF

d_call: NA
clone_size: medium-sized
j_call: TRBJ2-7
v_call: TRBV19
cdr3_nt: TGTGCCAGTAGTATACACGGGGTACAATACGAGCAGTACTTC
cdr3_aa: CASSIHGVQYEQYF

d_call: TRBD2
clone_size: NA
j_call: TRBJ2-3
v_call: TRBV6-1
cdr3_nt: TGTGCCAGCAGTGAGACTAGCGGGATTGATACGCAGTATTTT
cdr3_aa: CASSETSGIDTQYF

d_call: NA
clone_size: few
j_call: TRBJ2-1
v_call: TRBV12-3/TRBV12-4
cdr3_nt: TGTGCCAGCAGCACAGCCATTGCTGAGCAGTTCTTC
cdr3_aa: CASSTAIAEQFF

d_call: NA
clone_size: NA
j_call: TRBJ1-2
v_call: TRBV28
cdr3_nt: TGTGCCAGCAGTTTATTTTCCGCAGGGTACTATGGCTACACCTTC
cdr3_aa: CASSLFSAGYYGYTF

d_call: NA
clone_size: NA
j_call: TRBJ1-5
v_call: TRBV30
cdr3_nt: TGTGCCTGGGGGGGACGGGGAAATCAGCCCCAGCATTTT
cdr3_aa: CAWGGRGNQPQHF

d_call: NA
clone_size: NA
j_call: TRBJ2-7
v_call: TRBV12-3/TRBV12-4
cdr3_nt: TGTGCCAGCACCGTCGGGAGTTGGGCCTACGAGCAGTACTTC
cdr3_aa: CASTVGSWAYEQYF

d_call: TRBD1
clone_size: NA
j_call: TRBJ2-7
v_call: TRBV7-9
cdr3_nt: TGTGCCAGCAGCTCGGGACAGGGATTGGGCGAGCAGTACTTC
cdr3_aa: CASSSGQGLGEQYF

d_call: NA
clone_size: medium-sized
j_call: TRBJ1-2
v_call: TRBV27
cdr3_nt: TGTGCCAGCATGCACCCCAATCACGGCTACACCTTC
cdr3_aa: CASMHPNHGYTF

d_call: TRBD2
clone_size: few
j_call: TRBJ2-1
v_call: TRBV7-6
cdr3_nt: TGTGCCAGCAGCCAACTAGCGGGCTCCTACAATGAGCAGTTCTTC
cdr3_aa: CASSQLAGSYNEQFF

d_call: NA
clone_size: few
j_call: TRBJ2-7
v_call: TRBV10-1
cdr3_nt: TGCGCCAGCAGTGAGGGGGCTGGTCCCTACGAGCAGTACTTC
cdr3_aa: CASSEGAGPYEQYF

d_call: TRBD2
clone_size: NA
j_call: TRBJ2-1
v_call: TRBV5-1
cdr3_nt: TGCGCCAGCAGCCCTAGCGGGACTTCCTACAATGAGCAGTTCTTC
cdr3_aa: CASSPSGTSYNEQFF

d_call: TRBD1
clone_size: medium-sized
j_call: TRBJ1-1
v_call: TRBV7-9
cdr3_nt: TGTGCCAGCAGCTTAGAGGACAGGGCGGAAGCTTTCTTT
cdr3_aa: CASSLEDRAEAFF

d_call: NA
clone_size: NA
j_call: TRBJ1-3
v_call: TRBV6-1
cdr3_nt: TGTGCCAGCAGTGAGGCAGGAACTGCTGGAAACACCATATATTTT
cdr3_aa: CASSEAGTAGNTIYF

d_call: NA
clone_size: medium-sized
j_call: TRBJ2-7
v_call: TRBV6-6
cdr3_nt: TGTGCCAGCACCCACGGAGGGGGATGGTCCTACGAGCAGTACTTC
cdr3_aa: CASTHGGGWSYEQYF

d_call: TRBD1
clone_size: few
j_call: TRBJ1-1
v_call: TRBV18
cdr3_nt: TGTGCCAGCTCCCAACCCCCTACAGGGGTTGGGACTGAAGCTTTCTTT
cdr3_aa: CASSQPPTGVGTEAFF

d_call: NA
clone_size: medium-sized
j_call: TRBJ1-3
v_call: TRBV15
cdr3_nt: TGTGCCACCAGCAGGGTCAGAAACACCATATATTTT
cdr3_aa: CATSRVRNTIYF

d_call: NA
clone_size: medium-sized
j_call: TRBJ1-3
v_call: TRBV7-6
cdr3_nt: TGTGCCAGCAGCGACGGTCAGGGCTCTGGAAACACCATATATTTT
cdr3_aa: CASSDGQGSGNTIYF

d_call: NA
clone_size: few
j_call: TRBJ1-5
v_call: TRBV12-3/TRBV12-4
cdr3_nt: TGTGCCAGCAGTTTCGTAGTAGGGGTGAGTCAGCCCCAGCATTTT
cdr3_aa: CASSFVVGVSQPQHF

d_call: NA
clone_size: few
j_call: TRBJ2-4
v_call: TRBV6-4
cdr3_nt: TGTGGAGGGAACAGGGTTGACATTCAGTACTTC
cdr3_aa: CGGNRVDIQYF

d_call: TRBD1
clone_size: NA
j_call: TRBJ2-5
v_call: TRBV7-9
cdr3_nt: TGTGCCAGCAGCCCGGGACAGGGTGAAGAGACCCAGTACTTC
cdr3_aa: CASSPGQGEETQYF

d_call: TRBD1
clone_size: NA
j_call: TRBJ2-7
v_call: TRBV5-4
cdr3_nt: TGTGCCAGCAGCTCTAATCGGGACAGGGGGTTCTACGAGCAGTACTTC
cdr3_aa: CASSSNRDRGFYEQYF

d_call: TRBD1
clone_size: medium-sized
j_call: TRBJ1-6
v_call: TRBV19
cdr3_nt: TGTGCCAGTACCCAGGGGGACCGCTCCTATAATTCACCCCTCCACTTT
cdr3_aa: CASTQGDRSYNSPLHF

d_call: TRBD1
clone_size: few
j_call: TRBJ2-5
v_call: TRBV6-5
cdr3_nt: TGTGCCAGCAGTTTAGAAAGCGGGACAGGGGGAGAGACCCAGTACTTC
cdr3_aa: CASSLESGTGGETQYF

d_call: NA
clone_size: medium-sized
j_call: TRBJ1-2
v_call: TRBV19
cdr3_nt: TGTGCCAGTAGTATAGATTCAGGGTTCTATGGCTACACCTTC
cdr3_aa: CASSIDSGFYGYTF

d_call: TRBD1
clone_size: NA
j_call: TRBJ1-1
v_call: TRBV18
cdr3_nt: TGTGCCAGCTCACCGAGGACAGGGATGAACACTGAAGCTTTCTTT
cdr3_aa: CASSPRTGMNTEAFF

d_call: NA
clone_size: NA
j_call: TRBJ2-7
v_call: TRBV6-9
cdr3_nt: TGTGCCAGCAATAAAGAAAACTACGAGCAGTACTTC
cdr3_aa: CASNKENYEQYF

d_call: TRBD1
clone_size: NA
j_call: TRBJ2-3
v_call: TRBV29-1
cdr3_nt: TGCAGCGTTGAAAGTGACAGGGTTACAGATACGCAGTATTTT
cdr3_aa: CSVESDRVTDTQYF

d_call: NA
clone_size: medium-sized
j_call: TRBJ2-1
v_call: TRBV30
cdr3_nt: TGTGCCTGGAGCCTGACTCACAATGAGCAGTTCTTC
cdr3_aa: CAWSLTHNEQFF

d_call: NA
clone_size: medium-sized
j_call: TRBJ2-1
v_call: TRBV7-2
cdr3_nt: TGTGCCAGCAGCTTAGTTCCGGCCCACAATGAGCAGTTCTTC
cdr3_aa: CASSLVPAHNEQFF

d_call: TRBD2
clone_size: few
j_call: TRBJ2-1
v_call: TRBV6-4
cdr3_nt: TGTGCCAGCAGTAAGGATGCGGGAGAGGGATACAATGAGCAGTTCTTC
cdr3_aa: CASSKDAGEGYNEQFF

d_call: NA
clone_size: NA
j_call: TRBJ2-3
v_call: TRBV7-9
cdr3_nt: TGTGCCAGCAGCTCCAAGGGGGGTGAGACAGATACGCAGTATTTT
cdr3_aa: CASSSKGGETDTQYF

d_call: TRBD2
clone_size: few
j_call: TRBJ2-7
v_call: TRBV12-3/TRBV12-4
cdr3_nt: TGTGCCAGCAGTCGACCCGGGACTAAGACCACTTTCTACGAGCAGTACTTC
cdr3_aa: CASSRPGTKTTFYEQYF

d_call: NA
clone_size: NA
j_call: TRBJ2-3
v_call: TRBV13
cdr3_nt: TGTGCCAGCAGCGGGGGAGATACGCAGTATTTT
cdr3_aa: CASSGGDTQYF

d_call: NA
clone_size: NA
j_call: TRBJ2-5
v_call: TRBV14
cdr3_nt: TGTGCCAGCGGCTTAGGAGGAGGGGAGACCCAGTACTTC
cdr3_aa: CASGLGGGETQYF

d_call: NA
clone_size: few
j_call: TRBJ2-1
v_call: TRBV28
cdr3_nt: TGTGCCAGCAGTCCCGGGAAGGAGGTTGACAATGAGCAGTTCTTC
cdr3_aa: CASSPGKEVDNEQFF

d_call: NA
clone_size: few
j_call: TRBJ2-5
v_call: TRBV14
cdr3_nt: TGTGCCAGCAGCCAAGATGCCTTCCCCTCCGAGACCCAGTACTTC
cdr3_aa: CASSQDAFPSETQYF

d_call: NA
clone_size: few
j_call: TRBJ2-5
v_call: TRBV20-1
cdr3_nt: TGCAGTGCACCTACACCGGGGCGGATCATGGGACGAGAGACCCAGTACTTC
cdr3_aa: CSAPTPGRIMGRETQYF

d_call: NA
clone_size: medium-sized
j_call: TRBJ2-1
v_call: TRBV27
cdr3_nt: TGTGCCAGCAGTTTGAAGGAAGGCGGGTACAATGAGCAGTTCTTC
cdr3_aa: CASSLKEGGYNEQFF

d_call: NA
clone_size: few
j_call: TRBJ2-7
v_call: TRBV7-9
cdr3_nt: TGTGCCAGCAGCTTGGGGGGACTGGAGGGTCGGCAGTACTTC
cdr3_aa: CASSLGGLEGRQYF

d_call: TRBD2
clone_size: NA
j_call: TRBJ2-3
v_call: TRBV6-5
cdr3_nt: TGTGCCAGCAGTTCCGGGGGGGGTGTAACAGATACGCAGTATTTT
cdr3_aa: CASSSGGGVTDTQYF

d_call: NA
clone_size: NA
j_call: TRBJ2-5
v_call: TRBV12-3/TRBV12-4
cdr3_nt: TGTGCCAGCAGCCTCGGTGCAGGAGAGACCCAGTACTTC
cdr3_aa: CASSLGAGETQYF

d_call: NA
clone_size: few
j_call: TRBJ2-1
v_call: TRBV6-5
cdr3_nt: TGTGCCAGCAGTTACAGGGGGACAAGTAGTAGTTACAATGAGCAGTTCTTC
cdr3_aa: CASSYRGTSSSYNEQFF

d_call: NA
clone_size: NA
j_call: TRBJ2-3
v_call: TRBV20-1
cdr3_nt: TGCAGTGCTAGCCCCCCCGGTACTAACGGGAGTGGAACGCAGTATTTT
cdr3_aa: CSASPPGTNGSGTQYF

d_call: NA
clone_size: NA
j_call: TRBJ2-3
v_call: TRBV6-5
cdr3_nt: TGTGCCACTCGAGATCTGGGGGACCCAACGCAGTATTTT
cdr3_aa: CATRDLGDPTQYF

d_call: TRBD2
clone_size: NA
j_call: TRBJ2-1
v_call: TRBV6-4
cdr3_nt: TGTGCCAGCAGTGCAGCTAGCGGGACCCACAATGAGCAGTTCTTC
cdr3_aa: CASSAASGTHNEQFF

d_call: NA
clone_size: NA
j_call: TRBJ1-2
v_call: TRBV5-1
cdr3_nt: TGCGCCAGCAGCTTTGGGAGAAGCAACTATGGCTACACCTTC
cdr3_aa: CASSFGRSNYGYTF

d_call: NA
clone_size: NA
j_call: TRBJ2-4
v_call: TRBV28
cdr3_nt: TGTGCCAGCAGTTTATCACTTGGGGAGCGCATTCAGTACTTC
cdr3_aa: CASSLSLGERIQYF

d_call: TRBD1
clone_size: medium-sized
j_call: TRBJ2-1
v_call: TRBV6-1
cdr3_nt: TGTGCCACCATGTTGAGGGACAGGGATCCCTACAATGAGCAGTTCTTC
cdr3_aa: CATMLRDRDPYNEQFF

d_call: TRBD2
clone_size: few
j_call: TRBJ2-1
v_call: TRBV6-6
cdr3_nt: TGTGCCAGCAGTCAATTAGCGGGAGCCTCCTACAATGAGCAGTTCTTC
cdr3_aa: CASSQLAGASYNEQFF

d_call: TRBD1
clone_size: medium-sized
j_call: TRBJ2-3
v_call: TRBV19
cdr3_nt: TGTGCCAGTAGTACCGGACAGGGAACAGATACGCAGTATTTT
cdr3_aa: CASSTGQGTDTQYF